This TCR beta chain was recovered during a study of T-cell memory formation after mild COVID-19 (dated by TCRdb to the early 2020s). Background on the whole study: TCR sequence clusters from the two donors were largely donor specific. In a couple of donors, T-cell clones that expanded and contracted after mild COVID-19 were followed by sequencing TCRalpha and TCRbeta repertoires longitudinally. Two young, previously healthy adult volunteers, one female and one male, were included in the cohort. Summary of the overall study and its limitations: From day 15 to 85, contracting clones showed balanced CD4/CD8 phenotypes, whereas a second wave of clones that expanded from day 15 to 37 leaned towards CD4+. Contracting CD4+ clones were located mainly in the CM and EM memory subsets, whereas CD8+ clones were found to be enriched in EMRA. The second-wave clones that peaked on day 37 were not confirmed to be SARS-CoV-2 specific. Some responding clones were detected in pre-infection memory, suggesting pre-existing cross-reactive memory T cells joined the SARS-CoV-2 response. Only a couple of mild cases were covered in the study, and larger cohorts including severe cases with pre-infection samples were considered necessary.

This clonotype has only a few counts. The antigen it recognizes is unknown. Base qualities are not at hand, and no much larger clone is one base apart. V is reduced by 6 bases and J by 0 bases, leaving a spacing of 6 bases between them. Spanning cysteine to valine, the CDR3 consists of 11 amino acids. Just CDR3 DNA is preserved here, 33 bases in frame from base 1. CDR1 and CDR2, looked up from the germline V gene (reference sequence), are DFQATT and SNEGSKA. Ficoll-Paque density gradient centrifugation was used to isolate PBMCs. Sequencing relied on an Illumina NovaSeq 6000. TCRalpha and TCRbeta cDNA libraries were built by 5'RACE with constant-segment primers, adding sample barcodes and unique molecular identifiers. RNA was extracted from every sample with Trizol reagent. Library amplification was performed in two PCR steps, and a second sample barcode and Illumina TruSeq adapters were introduced in the second step. Sequencing of the libraries was done on an Illumina NovaSeq, producing 2 x 150 bp paired-end reads. The published analysis was carried out like this. Reads were demultiplexed and collapsed into UMI-guided consensus sequences with migec v1.2.7. Using mixcr v2.1.11, UMI consensuses were aligned to TRA and TRB V and J templates and then assembled into clonotypes. Clonotypes were classified as expanded or contracted when called significant by both edgeR and NoisET, with noise models trained on biological replicates. For edgeR calls, the thresholds were a false discovery rate-adjusted p below 0.01 and a log2 fold-change of 1. As an exploratory analysis of dynamics, max-normalized trajectories of the 1000 most abundant clonotypes were examined with PCA combined with hierarchical clustering. The CD4 or CD8 phenotype of responding clones was assigned using the separately sequenced CD4+ and CD8+ repertoires. The raw public data were reprocessed by TCRdb itself: fastp quality trimming at Q25, MiXCR clonotype calling, in-frame beta chains only. Every distinct CDR3 protein forms one entry, paired with its most common genes and DNA. For this entry, the V and J calls and clone size follow TCRdb and not the study's own pipeline. For this sample there are about 150,000 distinct CDR3 sequences; approximately 12% appear just once. Of the sample, 2.5% to 4% falls within the top ten clones.

This chain is built from TRBV20-1 and TRBJ2-7, with no D gene named confidently. Sequencing used PBMCs or a T cell subset sorted from them (not recorded which). This sequence originates from a man between 18 and 35 years old who had mild COVID-19 (a few samples of this study predate the infection). The sample titles of this study are shuffled in the database, so cell type and time point are left out; the donor was told from shared clones. The CDR3 in this case is CSASSSYEQYV. The DNA sequence is given as TGCAGTGCCTCGAGCTCCTACGAGCAGTACGTC.